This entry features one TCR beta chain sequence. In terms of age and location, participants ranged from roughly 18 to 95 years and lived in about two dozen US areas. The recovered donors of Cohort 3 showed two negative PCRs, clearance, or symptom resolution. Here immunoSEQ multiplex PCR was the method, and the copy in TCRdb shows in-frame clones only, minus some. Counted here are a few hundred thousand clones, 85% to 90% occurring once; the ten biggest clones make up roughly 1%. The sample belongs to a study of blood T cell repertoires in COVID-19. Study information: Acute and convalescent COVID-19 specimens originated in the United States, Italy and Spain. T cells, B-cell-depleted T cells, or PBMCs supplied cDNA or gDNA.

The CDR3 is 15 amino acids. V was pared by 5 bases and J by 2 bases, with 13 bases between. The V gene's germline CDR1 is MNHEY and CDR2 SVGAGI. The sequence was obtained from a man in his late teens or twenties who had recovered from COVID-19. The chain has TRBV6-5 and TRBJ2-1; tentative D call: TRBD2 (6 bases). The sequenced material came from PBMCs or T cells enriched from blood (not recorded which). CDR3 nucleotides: TGTGCCAGCAGTCTGGGACTGGCCACCTACAATGAGCAGTTCTTC. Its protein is CASSLGLATYNEQFF.